These T cell receptor beta chains were read from a single sample in a study of control samples from healthy donors and cancer patients. The repertoire was sequenced with immunoSEQ multiplex PCR; TCRdb's copy has only in-frame clones and lacks some. Of about 100,000 clones detected, 80% to 95% appear once; the ten largest clones hold approximately 8%. The sequenced sample was blood. These TCRs come from a man aged 18 to 30 in good health. The CDR3 runs from the conserved cysteine through the conserved F or W.

V gene	J gene	CDR3 protein
TRBV5-8	TRBJ1-4	CASSLAKTEDNEKLFF
TRBV6-4	TRBJ2-1	CASSEGPDSNREQFF
TRBV3-1/TRBV3-2	TRBJ2-7	CASSPLGQGDYEQYF
TRBV6-5	TRBJ2-5	CASSIDRGVQETQYF
TRBV6-2/TRBV6-3	TRBJ2-7	CASSYSSDGTAEQYF
TRBV6-2/TRBV6-3	TRBJ2-3	CASSSGSGRGTDTQYF
TRBV15	TRBJ2-1	CATSRQGNSYNEQFF
TRBV4-3	TRBJ1-5	CASSQDGGNQPQHF
TRBV10-1	TRBJ1-6	CAAPTSGGNSPLHF
TRBV7-8	TRBJ1-4	CASSLASSEKLFF
TRBV6-5	TRBJ1-5	CASRISGGNQPQHF
TRBV5-6	TRBJ2-7	CASSIAGYEQYF
TRBV15	TRBJ2-1	CATSRAAGTLYNEQFF
TRBV3-1/TRBV3-2	TRBJ1-3	CASSQDYGTGRSGNTIYF
TRBV6-5	TRBJ2-7	CASSRLGAQYEQYF
TRBV12-5	TRBJ1-2	CASQENWSYGYTF
TRBV3-1/TRBV3-2	TRBJ2-7	CASSQSLADYEQYF
TRBV29-1	TRBJ1-2	CSALEFNRGNYGYTF
TRBV9	TRBJ2-7	CASSVGPSYEQYF
TRBV7-9	TRBJ1-1	CATHTALNTEAFF
TRBV27	TRBJ2-3	CASSRGSTDTQYF
TRBV7-3	TRBJ2-5	CASRDWDRGPETQYF
TRBV19	TRBJ2-5	CASSPRSGRGETQYF
TRBV9	TRBJ2-7	CASSVTPTYEQYF
TRBV12-3/TRBV12-4	TRBJ1-2	CAIRSAQGYTF
TRBV6-6	TRBJ1-5	CASSYRQGGLHF
TRBV4-2	TRBJ2-6	CASSQGSGSGANVLTF
TRBV3-1/TRBV3-2	TRBJ2-3	CASSQEDRMYTDTQYF
TRBV5-4	TRBJ2-1	CASSSGTSGYNEQFF
TRBV6-6	TRBJ1-3	CASRQGGSGNTIYF
TRBV7-9	TRBJ2-7	CASSRTGPLEVTYEQYF
TRBV19	TRBJ1-2	CAILPTGQDKANYGYTF
TRBV27	TRBJ1-4	CASSLAPNREKLFF
TRBV6-5	TRBJ2-7	CASSYSGETFSYEQYF
TRBV27	TRBJ2-7	CASSLGLAGRGEQYF
TRBV4-2	TRBJ2-1	CASSQERVDEQFF
TRBV29-1	TRBJ2-1	CSVLLAGEYGEQFF
TRBV20-1	TRBJ1-1	CSASTGRAAGLNTEAFF
TRBV29-1	TRBJ1-2	CSVEDQVTATGGRYGYTF
TRBV19	TRBJ1-5	CASSIVRGLGQPQHF
TRBV9	TRBJ1-1	CASSVGEHTNTEAFF
TRBV7-9	TRBJ2-5	CASSLETATVAQYF